The T cell receptor (beta chain) described here comes from a study of T cell responses to AZD1222 COVID-19 vaccine. As for the study in general: Second-dose intervals of approximately 4 or approximately 12 weeks were pooled. General observations from the study: There were mostly white British donors and more females than males, and clonal diversity was possibly underestimated. Just a handful of AZD1222 recipients were seropositive at baseline.

Germline values: CDR1 LNHDA, CDR2 SQIVND (reference sequence). This CDR3 comprises 15 residues. Trimming removed 3 bases from V and 3 bases from J; junction bases left unmatched: 8. With respect to this clone: The antigen remains undetermined.

The protocol was immunoSEQ multiplex PCR, while the TCRdb copy is restricted to in-frame clones and leaves out a portion. In the table there are approximately 150,000 clones, more than 90% of which are singletons. This clonotype was sampled from an adult in good health. The V and J genes are TRBV19 and TRBJ2-7; 7 nucleotides line up with TRBD1. Specimen: peripheral blood, collected on day 0 of AZD1222 vaccination. CDR3 coding DNA: TGTGCCAGTAGTATCAGGACAGGAGGACTCTACGAGCAGTACTTC. It specifies CASSIRTGGLYEQYF.